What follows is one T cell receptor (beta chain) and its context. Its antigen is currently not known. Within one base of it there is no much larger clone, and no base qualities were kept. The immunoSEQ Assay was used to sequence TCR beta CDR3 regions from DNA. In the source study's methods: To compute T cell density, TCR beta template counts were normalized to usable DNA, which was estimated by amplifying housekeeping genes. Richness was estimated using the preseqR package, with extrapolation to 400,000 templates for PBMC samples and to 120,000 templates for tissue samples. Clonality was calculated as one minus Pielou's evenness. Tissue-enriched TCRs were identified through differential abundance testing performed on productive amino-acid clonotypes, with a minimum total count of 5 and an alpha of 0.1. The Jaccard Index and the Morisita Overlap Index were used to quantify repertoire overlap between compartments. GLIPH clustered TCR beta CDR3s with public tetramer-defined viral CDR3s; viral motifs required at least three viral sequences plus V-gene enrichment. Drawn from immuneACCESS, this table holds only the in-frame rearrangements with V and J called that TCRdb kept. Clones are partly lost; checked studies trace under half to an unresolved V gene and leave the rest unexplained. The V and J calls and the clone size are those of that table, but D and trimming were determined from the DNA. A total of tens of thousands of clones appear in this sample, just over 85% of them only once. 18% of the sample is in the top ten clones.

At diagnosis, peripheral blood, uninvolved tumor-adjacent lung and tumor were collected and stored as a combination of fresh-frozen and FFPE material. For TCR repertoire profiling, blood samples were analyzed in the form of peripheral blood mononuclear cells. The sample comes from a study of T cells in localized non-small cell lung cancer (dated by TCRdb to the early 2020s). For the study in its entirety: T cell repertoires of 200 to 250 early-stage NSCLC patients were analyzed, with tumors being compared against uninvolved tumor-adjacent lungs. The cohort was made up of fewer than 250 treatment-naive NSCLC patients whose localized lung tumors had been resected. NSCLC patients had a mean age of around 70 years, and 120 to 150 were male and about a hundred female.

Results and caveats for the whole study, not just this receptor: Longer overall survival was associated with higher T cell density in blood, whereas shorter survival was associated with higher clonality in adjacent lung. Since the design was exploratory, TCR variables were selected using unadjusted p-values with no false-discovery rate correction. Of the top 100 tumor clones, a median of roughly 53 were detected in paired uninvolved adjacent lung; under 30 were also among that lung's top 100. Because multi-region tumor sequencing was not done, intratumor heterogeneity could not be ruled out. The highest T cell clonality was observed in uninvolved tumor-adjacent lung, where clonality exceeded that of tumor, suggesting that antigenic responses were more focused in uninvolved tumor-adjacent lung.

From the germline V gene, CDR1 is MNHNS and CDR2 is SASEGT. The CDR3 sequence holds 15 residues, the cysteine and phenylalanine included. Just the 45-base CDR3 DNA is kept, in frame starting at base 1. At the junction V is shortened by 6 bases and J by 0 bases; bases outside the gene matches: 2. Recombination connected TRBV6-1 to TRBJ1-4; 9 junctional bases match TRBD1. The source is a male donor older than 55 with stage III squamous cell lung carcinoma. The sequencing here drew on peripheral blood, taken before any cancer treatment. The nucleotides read TGTGCCAGCAGAGACAGGGGGACAACTAATGAAAAACTGTTTTTT. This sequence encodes CASRDRGTTNEKLFF.